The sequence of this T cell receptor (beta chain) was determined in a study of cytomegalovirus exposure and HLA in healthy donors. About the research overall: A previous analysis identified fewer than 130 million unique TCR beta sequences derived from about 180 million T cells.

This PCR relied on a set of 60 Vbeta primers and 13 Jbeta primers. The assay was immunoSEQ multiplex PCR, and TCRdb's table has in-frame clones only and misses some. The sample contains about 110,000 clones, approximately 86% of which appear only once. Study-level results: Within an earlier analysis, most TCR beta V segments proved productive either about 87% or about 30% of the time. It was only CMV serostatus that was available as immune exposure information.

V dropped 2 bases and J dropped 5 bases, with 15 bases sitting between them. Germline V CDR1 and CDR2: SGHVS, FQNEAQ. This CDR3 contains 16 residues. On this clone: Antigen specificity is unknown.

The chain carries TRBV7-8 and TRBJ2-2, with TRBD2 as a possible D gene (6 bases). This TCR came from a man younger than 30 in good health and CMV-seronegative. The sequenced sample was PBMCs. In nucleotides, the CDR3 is TGTGCCAGCAGCTTAACAACTAGCAAAAAAACCGGGGAGCTGTTTTTT. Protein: CASSLTTSKKTGELFF.